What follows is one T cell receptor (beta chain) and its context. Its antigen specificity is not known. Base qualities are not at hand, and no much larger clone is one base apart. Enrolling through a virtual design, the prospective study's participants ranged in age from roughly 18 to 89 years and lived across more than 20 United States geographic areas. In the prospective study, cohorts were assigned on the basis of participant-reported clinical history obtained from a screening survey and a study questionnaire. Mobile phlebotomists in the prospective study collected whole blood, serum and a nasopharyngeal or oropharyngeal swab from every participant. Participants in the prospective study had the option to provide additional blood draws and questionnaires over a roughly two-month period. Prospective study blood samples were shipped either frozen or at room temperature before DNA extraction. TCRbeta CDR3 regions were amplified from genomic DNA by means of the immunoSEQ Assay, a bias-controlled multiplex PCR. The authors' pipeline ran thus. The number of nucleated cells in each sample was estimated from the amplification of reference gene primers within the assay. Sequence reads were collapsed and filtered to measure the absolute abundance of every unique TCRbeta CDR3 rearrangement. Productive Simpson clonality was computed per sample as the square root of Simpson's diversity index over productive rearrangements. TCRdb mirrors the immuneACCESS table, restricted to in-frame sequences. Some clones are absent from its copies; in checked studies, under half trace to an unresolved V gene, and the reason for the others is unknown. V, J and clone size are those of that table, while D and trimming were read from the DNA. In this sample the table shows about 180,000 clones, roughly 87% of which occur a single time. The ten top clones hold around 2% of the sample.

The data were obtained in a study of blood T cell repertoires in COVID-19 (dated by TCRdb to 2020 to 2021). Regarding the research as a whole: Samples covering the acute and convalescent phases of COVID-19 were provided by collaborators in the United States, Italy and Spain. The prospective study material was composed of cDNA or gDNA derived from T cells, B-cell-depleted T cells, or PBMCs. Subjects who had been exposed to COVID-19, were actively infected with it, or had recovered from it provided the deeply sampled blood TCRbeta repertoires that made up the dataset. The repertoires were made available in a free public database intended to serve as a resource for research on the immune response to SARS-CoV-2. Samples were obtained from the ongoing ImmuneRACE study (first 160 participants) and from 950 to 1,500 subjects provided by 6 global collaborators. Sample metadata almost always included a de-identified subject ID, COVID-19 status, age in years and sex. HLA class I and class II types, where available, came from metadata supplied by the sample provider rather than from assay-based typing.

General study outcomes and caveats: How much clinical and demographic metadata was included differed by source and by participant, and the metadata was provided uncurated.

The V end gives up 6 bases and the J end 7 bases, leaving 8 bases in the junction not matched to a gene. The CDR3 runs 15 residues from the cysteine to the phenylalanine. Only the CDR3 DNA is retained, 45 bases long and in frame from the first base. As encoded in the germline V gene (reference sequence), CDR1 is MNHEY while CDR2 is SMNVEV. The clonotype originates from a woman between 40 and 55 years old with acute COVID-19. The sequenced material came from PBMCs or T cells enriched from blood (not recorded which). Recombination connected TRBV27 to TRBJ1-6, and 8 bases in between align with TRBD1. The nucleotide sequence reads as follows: TGTGCCAGCAGCCGCGGACAGGGTTCCAATTCACCCCTCCACTTT. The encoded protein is CASSRGQGSNSPLHF.